The 23 T cell receptor beta chains reported below all come from one sample, sequenced in a study of blood T cells in healthy people across ages. Combining a sample-barcoded 5' primer with a J-beta primer mix, a second PCR ran for roughly 7 to 12 cycles. TCRdb analysed the 5' RACE reads with MiXCR anew, one entry per CDR3 protein. The sample lists about 760,000 distinct CDR3 sequences, 25% occurring once. These same data were also listed under a study on T cells of mothers and their children.

Specimen: blood. Receptors originate from a boy between 10 and 17 years old in good health.

This clonotype was detected only a few times. This sequence joins TRBV7-2 and TRBJ2-7; 8 positions agree with TRBD2. Per germline, CDR1 SGHTA and CDR2 FQGNSA. J lost 5 bases, V lost 4 bases, and 10 bases had no gene match. The CDR3 spans 15 residues. The chain's CDR3 is CASSSQGGAGDEQYF. In DNA form, the CDR3 reads TGTGCCAGCAGCTCCCAAGGGGGAGCGGGAGACGAGCAGTACTTC.

The rearrangement uses TRBV12-3 or TRBV12-4 and TRBJ2-3; 8 bases agree with TRBD1. This CDR3 is 14 amino acids long. V trimming: 7 bases; J trimming: 5 bases; junction bases outside the gene matches: 8. CDR3 bases: TGTGCCAGCATTCTGGACAGGGAAGTAGATACGCAGTATTTT. Translating it yields CASILDREVDTQYF.

With regard to this clonotype: The germline gene is not matched at one end of the junction; a read error may be the cause. This chain joins TRBV4-1 and TRBJ2-5; 7 bases are shared with TRBD1. The germline V gene has CDR1 MGHRA and CDR2 YSYEKL. This CDR3 is 14 amino acids long. The CDR3 protein is CVSSHSGGWETQYF. The CDR3 DNA follows: TGCGTCAGCAGCCACTCAGGGGGTTGGGAGACCCAGTACTTC.

This chain connects TRBV2 to TRBJ2-1, with 7 bases aligning to TRBD2. V shed 3 bases, J shed 5 bases, and the junction held 7 bases outside the gene matches. Looked up from germline, CDR1 is SNHLY and CDR2 is FYNNEI. The CDR3 sequence is 15 residues long. DNA of the CDR3: TGTGCCAGCAGTGATGGACGGGAGGAACACAATGAGCAGTTCTTC. It is translated as CASSDGREEHNEQFF.

This clonotype appeared many times. The chain has TRBV6-1 and TRBJ2-7; weak D call: TRBD1 (8 bases). There are 13 residues in the CDR3. Germline CDR1 MNHNS, CDR2 SASEGT. Trimming took 5 bases from V and 6 from J, leaving 14 bases between them. CDR3 sequence: CASSTQGEGEQYF. In nucleotides, the CDR3 is TGTGCCAGCAGTACACAGGGGGAGGGCGAGCAGTACTTC.

This clonotype was found a few times. The chain recombines TRBV12-3 or TRBV12-4 with TRBJ1-4; the D gene is possibly TRBD1 (5 bases). The V gene lost 4 bases and the J gene lost 2 bases, with 14 bases spanning the gap. The CDR3 sequence is 16 residues long. The CDR3 sequence: CASSSDSRRTNEKLFF. The CDR3 DNA reads TGTGCCAGCAGTTCCGACAGCCGGAGGACTAATGAAAAACTGTTTTTT.

In this sample, this clonotype turned up a few times. This rearrangement joins TRBV5-1 to TRBJ1-2, with 8 positions matching TRBD1. Germline-derived CDR1 and CDR2 are SGHRS and YFSETQ. CDR3 length: 14 amino acids. J gave up 3 bases and V 4 bases, and 5 bases lay outside the gene matches. The CDR3 DNA reads TGCGCCAGCAGCACGACAGGGGTCGACTATGGCTACACCTTC. This sequence encodes CASSTTGVDYGYTF.

The chain recombines TRBV28 with TRBJ1-5; 9 nucleotides match TRBD1. Germline loops: CDR1 MDHEN, CDR2 SYDVKM. The CDR3 loop spans 15 amino acids. The ends lost 6 bases at V and 4 bases at J; junction bases unmatched: 7. The CDR3 DNA reads as TGTGCCAGCAGAACACCGGGACAGGGAAATCAGCCCCAGCATTTT. The encoded protein is CASRTPGQGNQPQHF.

This clonotype has a handful of counts. This chain uses TRBV11-2 with TRBJ1-1, with TRBD1 matching 7 bases. Germline V gene sequence: CDR1 SGHAT, CDR2 FQNNGV. The CDR3 spans 17 residues. V trimming: 3 bases; J trimming: 0 bases; junction bases outside the gene matches: 10. The DNA for the CDR3 is TGTGCCAGCAGCTTGAGGGGGGTGGACAGGCTGAACACTGAAGCTTTCTTT. Amino acids: CASSLRGVDRLNTEAFF.

This chain joins TRBV29-1 and TRBJ2-5, with D perhaps TRBD2 (5 bases). Germline CDR1 is SQVTM and CDR2 is ANQGSEA. The CDR3 is made up of 14 amino acids. V lost 1 base and J 2 bases, leaving 11 bases between the germline ends. CDR3 loop: CSVEAEAAQETQYF. The CDR3 bases are TGCAGCGTTGAAGCAGAAGCGGCGCAAGAGACCCAGTACTTC. The full variable domain, its missing parts supplied by reference TRBV29-1 and TRBJ2-5, is SAVISQKPSRDICQRGTSLTIQCQVDSQVTMMFWYRQQPGQSLTLIATANQGSEATYESGFVIDKFPISRPNLTFSTLTVSNMSPEDSSIYLCSVEAEAAQETQYFGPGTRLLVL.

This clonotype was picked up a small number of times. The chain uses TRBV9 and TRBJ2-5, with D uncertain. From germline, CDR1 is SGDLS and CDR2 YYNGEE. V shed 3 bases and J shed 5 bases, with 11 bases lying between them. The CDR3 loop spans 13 amino acids. CDR3: CASSAGPGETQYF. For the CDR3, the DNA is TGTGCCAGCAGCGCCGGGCCGGGCGAGACCCAGTACTTC.

The table lists this clonotype with a few counts. J is TRBJ2-5 and V is TRBV3-1, with D perhaps TRBD1 or TRBD2 (5 bases each). This CDR3 region has 15 residues. Trimming left V 0 bases short and J 3 bases short, with 11 bases between. Germline V gene lookup returns CDR1 LGHDT and CDR2 YNNKEL (reference sequence). The CDR3 protein is CASSQDGGTEETQYF. The CDR3 DNA sequence: TGTGCCAGCAGCCAAGATGGTGGGACGGAAGAGACCCAGTACTTC.

This chain links TRBV12-3 or TRBV12-4 with TRBJ1-1; TRBD1 is a possible D gene (5 bases). Trimming took off 2 bases at V and 7 bases at J, with 11 bases between the two ends. The CDR3 sequence is 13 residues long. Written as DNA, the CDR3 is TGTGCCAGCAGTTTACGGCGGGGCTTTGAAGCTTTCTTT. The encoded protein is CASSLRRGFEAFF.

The chain carries TRBV20-1 and TRBJ2-1; D gene unclear. Per the germline V gene, CDR1 is DFQATT and CDR2 is SNEGSKA (reference sequence). This CDR3 contains 13 residues. The germline V and J ends were trimmed by 6 bases and 7 bases, with 16 bases remaining between them. Here the CDR3 DNA reads TGCAGTGCCGCCGGCAGGTTAGGAAATGAGCAGTTCTTC. This sequence encodes CSAAGRLGNEQFF.

This clonotype was found a few times. The chain combines TRBV29-1 with TRBJ2-3; 15 bases fit TRBD2. CDR1 SQVTM and CDR2 ANQGSEA come from the germline V gene. V gave up 6 bases and J gave up 6 bases; unmatched junction bases: 10. The length of the CDR3 is 16 residues. The CDR3 is CSVIRTSGRAFDTQYF. For the CDR3, the DNA is TGCAGCGTCATTAGGACTAGCGGGAGGGCCTTCGATACGCAGTATTTT.

V and J are TRBV12-3 or TRBV12-4 and TRBJ2-2; D may be TRBD1 (6 bases). This CDR3 comprises 18 residues. The V and J ends lost 3 bases and 2 bases respectively, with 19 bases between them. The CDR3 nucleotides read TGTGCCAGCAGTTTTCCCCCATTTGGACAGCGTAACACCGGGGAGCTGTTTTTT. This translates into CASSFPPFGQRNTGELFF.

J is TRBJ1-2 and V is TRBV4-2; D possibly corresponds to TRBD1 (5 bases). This CDR3 has 16 amino acids. Trimming stripped 3 bases from V and 2 bases from J, with 16 bases between. The germline V gene has CDR1 LGHNA and CDR2 YNFKEQ. The CDR3 spells CASSQATELLNYGYTF. The DNA for the CDR3 is TGTGCCAGCAGCCAGGCGACAGAGCTATTAAACTATGGCTACACCTTC.

Here the CDR3 reads CASSLKGGSPYEQYF. As DNA, the CDR3 is TGTGCCAGCAGCTTAAAGGGAGGGTCCCCCTACGAGCAGTACTTC. The chain couples TRBV7-9 to TRBJ2-7; 7 nucleotides line up with TRBD2. V gave up 2 bases and J gave up 2 bases; unmatched junction bases: 6. The CDR3 runs 15 residues. Per germline, CDR1 SEHNR and CDR2 FQNEAQ (reference sequence). The complete variable domain, with remaining parts taken from reference TRBV7-9 and TRBJ2-7, reads DTGVSQNPRHKITKRGQNVTFRCDPISEHNRLYWYRQTLGQGPEFLTYFQNEAQLEKSRLLSDRFSAERPKGSFSTLEIQRTEQGDSAMYLCASSLKGGSPYEQYFGPGTRLTVT.

This clonotype has only a few counts. The V call is TRBV29-1, the J call TRBJ2-3; 10 nucleotides agree with TRBD2. The CDR3 extends over 14 amino acids. Germline V gives CDR1 SQVTM, CDR2 ANQGSEA. With V trimmed by 7 bases and J by 4 bases, 8 bases remained unmatched. The CDR3 spells CSGLAGAGPDTQYF. In nucleotides, the CDR3 is TGCAGCGGGCTAGCGGGAGCGGGTCCAGATACGCAGTATTTT.

V usage is TRBV27 and J usage is TRBJ2-7; D perhaps matches TRBD1 (5 bases). Trimming cost V 5 bases and J 6 bases, with 17 bases left between them. CDR1 MNHEY and CDR2 SMNVEV come from the germline V gene (reference sequence). The CDR3 length is 14 residues. The DNA for the CDR3 is TGTGCCAGCAGTCCCCCAGGGTGGCAGTCCGAGCAGTACTTC. Translated: CASSPPGWQSEQYF.

This clonotype was seen a few times. The chain uses TRBV7-2 and TRBJ2-5; D unclear. The J call may be faulty, since TRBJ2-1 better matches the DNA end. Looked up from germline, CDR1 is SGHTA and CDR2 is FQGNSA. The CDR3 is 16 amino acids. As DNA, the CDR3 is TGTGCCAGCAGCCGCTTAGGGCGTGATAGTGGGAATGAGCAGTTCTTC. It translates to CASSRLGRDSGNEQFF.

The chain links TRBV14 to TRBJ1-2; D unresolved. Trimming cost V 4 bases and J 4 bases, with 16 bases left between them. The CDR3 has 15 amino acids. Germline lookup yields CDR1 SGHDN and CDR2 FVKESK. CDR3 sequence reads: CASSPGAGKVYGYTF. CDR3 sequence (DNA): TGTGCCAGCAGCCCTGGAGCAGGAAAGGTCTATGGCTACACCTTC.

The rearrangement joins TRBV12-3 or TRBV12-4 to TRBJ1-6; no clear D. This CDR3 is 15 amino acids long. V was pared by 6 bases and J by 8 bases, with 17 bases between. Written as DNA, the CDR3 is TGTGCCAGCAGCCCACATAGGGATGGGGATTCACCCCTCCACTTT. Its translation is CASSPHRDGDSPLHF.